Each of the 5 T cell receptor beta chains below was sequenced from the same sample in a study of shared clonotypes between healthy human individuals. The assay was immunoSEQ multiplex PCR, and TCRdb's table has in-frame clones only and misses some. Among about 380,000 clones listed, roughly 96% were seen once. The sample consisted of memory CD8+ T cells sorted from blood. The subset denotes: CD45RO+ cells pooled with CCR7-negative TemRA cells. The receptors derive from a man aged 30-40 years in good health.

J is TRBJ2-1 and V is TRBV5-1; 10 bases are a match to TRBD1. This CDR3 is built from 14 residues. The junction had 4 bases not matched to a gene; V was cut back by 3 bases and J by 7 bases. Germline lookup yields CDR1 SGHRS and CDR2 YFSETQ. CDR3 sequence (DNA): TGCGCCAGCAGCTCGAGGACAGGGGGGAATGAGCAGTTCTTC. This translates into CASSSRTGGNEQFF.

With respect to this clone: Other DNA sequences from this sample encode an identical CDR3 as well. V is TRBV5-6 and J is TRBJ2-6; no definite D call. Per the germline V gene, CDR1 is SGHDT and CDR2 is YYEEEE. The CDR3 length is 14 residues. Trimming removed 2 bases from V and 2 bases from J, with 5 bases in between. This CDR3 is CASSLGAGANVLTF. In DNA, the CDR3 is TGTGCCAGCAGCTTAGGTGCTGGGGCCAACGTCCTGACTTTC.

The gene calls are TRBV28 and TRBJ2-1, with D perhaps TRBD1 (5 bases). The CDR3 covers 14 residues. V lost 6 bases to trimming and J lost 0 bases, with 9 bases between them. Germline CDR1 and CDR2: MDHEN and SYDVKM. The DNA for the CDR3 is TGTGCCAGCAGGACAGTTGTCTCCTACAATGAGCAGTTCTTC. As protein: CASRTVVSYNEQFF.

This rearrangement joins TRBV6-1 to TRBJ1-5; D possibly corresponds to TRBD1 (5 bases). Trimming shortened V by 4 bases and J by 0 bases, and 13 bases separated the two germline ends. The CDR3 loop spans 16 amino acids. CDR1 is MNHNS, CDR2 SASEGT, per germline. For the CDR3, the DNA is TGTGCCAGCAGTGCCCGGGGGTCATATAGCAATCAGCCCCAGCATTTT. This gives the protein CASSARGSYSNQPQHF.

The V and J genes are TRBV6-6 and TRBJ1-3; 7 positions agree with TRBD1. Germline V CDR1 and CDR2: MNHNY, SVGAGI (reference sequence). This CDR3 is 16 amino acids long. V shed 5 bases, J shed 0 bases, and the junction held 7 bases outside the gene matches. The CDR3 region has the DNA TGTGCCAGCAGTAAATCGACAGGGCCCTCTGGAAACACCATATATTTT. Its translation is CASSKSTGPSGNTIYF.